Detailed here is one TCR beta chain. The data stem from a study of blood T cell repertoires in COVID-19. Sequencing used immunoSEQ multiplex PCR; TCRdb keeps in-frame clones, though not all of them. The top ten clones hold roughly 36% of a sample with 70,000 to 85,000 clones, more than 70% of them seen once. Germline CDR1 SGHTA, CDR2 FQGNSA. The CDR3 spans 15 residues. V was clipped by 2 bases and J by 2 bases; unmatched bases: 3. The sequenced sample consisted of peripheral blood. The sequence came from an elderly man with active or convalescent COVID-19. V usage is TRBV7-2 and J usage is TRBJ1-1, with 9 bases fitting TRBD1. The DNA for the CDR3 is TGTGCCAGCAGCTTATGGACAGGGGAAAACACTGAAGCTTTCTTT. Translated, it gives CASSLWTGENTEAFF.